This T cell receptor beta chain came from a study of OX40 agonist ivuxolimab in advanced cancers. At the level of the study: In this cohort, patients received ivuxolimab, an agonistic anti-OX40 (CD134) antibody.

Using immunoSEQ multiplex PCR, the repertoire was profiled, and TCRdb retains in-frame clones only, with some absent. The table lists approximately 25,000 clones, roughly 90% of them singletons. From germline, CDR1 is SGHDN and CDR2 FVKESK. J lost 7 bases, V lost 0 bases, and 10 bases had no gene match. The CDR3 contains 18 residues. Drawing of blood for sampling happened at baseline, at cycle 4 day 1, and at cycle 7 day 1. The receptor's source is an adult with an advanced solid tumor such as melanoma, head and neck, liver or kidney cancer. The input for sequencing was CD4+ or CD8+ T cells sorted from blood, taken in a trial of the OX40 agonist ivuxolimab. The chain carries TRBV14 and TRBJ2-1; 12 positions match TRBD2. The chain's CDR3 is CASSQEVLAGGPGNEQFF. DNA of the CDR3: TGTGCCAGCAGCCAAGAGGTCCTAGCGGGAGGGCCTGGGAATGAGCAGTTCTTC.